This TCR beta chain was sequenced during a study of blood T cell repertoires in COVID-19 (dated by TCRdb to about 2020). Background for the entire study: Samples covering the acute and convalescent phases of COVID-19 were provided by collaborators in the United States, Italy and Spain. Samples came from the ongoing ImmuneRACE study (first 160 participants) plus 1,254 subjects from 6 global collaborators. Subjects who had been exposed to COVID-19, were actively infected with it, or had recovered from it provided the deeply sampled blood TCRbeta repertoires that made up the dataset. Nearly every sample came with metadata listing a de-identified subject ID, COVID-19 status, age in years and sex. A freely available public database, intended as a resource for researchers studying the immune response to SARS-CoV-2, is where the repertoires were released. Where HLA class I and class II types were available, the types were taken from metadata supplied by the sample provider, not from assay-based typing. The material from the prospective study consisted of cDNA or gDNA derived from T cells, B-cell-depleted T cells, or PBMCs.

The immunoSEQ Assay, a bias-controlled multiplex PCR, was used to amplify TCRbeta CDR3 regions from genomic DNA. Regarding the original processing steps: Within the assay, amplification of reference gene primers was used to estimate how many nucleated cells each sample contained. Sequence reads were collapsed and filtered to measure the absolute abundance of every unique TCRbeta CDR3 rearrangement. Productive Simpson clonality was computed per sample as the square root of Simpson's diversity index over productive rearrangements. In its TCRdb copy, this immuneACCESS table keeps in-frame sequences only and misses some clones. Where compared with another copy, unresolved V genes explain less than half of these, and the others have no known cause. V, J and clone size are taken as reported in that table, and D and trimming were inferred from the DNA itself. The sample profile shows around 91,000 clones; around 85% of them were found once. 35% to 40% of the sample is taken by the ten largest.

Of note for this clone: There is no known antigen for this receptor. No base quality information exists; no much larger clone differs at one position.

Points the paper makes about the study in general: How much clinical and demographic metadata was included differed by source and by participant, and the metadata was provided uncurated.

CDR1 and CDR2, looked up from the germline V gene (reference sequence), are GTSNPN and SVGIG. At the junction V is shortened by 3 bases and J by 7 bases; bases outside the gene matches: 8. Spanning cysteine to phenylalanine, the CDR3 consists of 13 amino acids. The entry retains the CDR3 DNA only, 39 bases that are in frame from base 1. The collaborating institutions used their own protocols to collect whole blood in K2EDTA tubes. For TCRbeta analysis, collaborator samples were shipped as frozen whole blood, as isolated PBMCs, or as DNA extracted from either sample type. The chain was built from TRBV30 and TRBJ1-2; 7 of the junction bases match TRBD1. The origin of this receptor is a man at least 80 years old with acute or convalescent COVID-19. The sequencing sample was made of peripheral blood. The DNA reads TGTGCCTGGAGCATTTCCGACAGGGCTGGCTACACCTTC. Translated, it reads CAWSISDRAGYTF.